This T cell receptor beta chain was sequenced during a study of vaccination and CD4 T cells after COVID-19. Treatment reported: roughly 10-day PBMC culture with coronavirus spike peptide pools or control peptides (ViraFEST assay). CD4+ T cells that came from the unexposed donor were collected before the COVID-19 pandemic (2011-2018). Wells contained around 2 million PBMCs each, and these were cultured with roughly 10 IU/ml IL-2 and approximately 10 ug/ml peptide pools. Cultured CD4+ T cell DNA was sequenced using the Oncomine TCR Beta short-read assay. TCRdb ran MiXCR on the PCR reads and lists one entry per CDR3 protein. The repertoire holds around 5,000 distinct CDR3 sequences, with roughly 40% as singletons. As regards this clonotype: Its antigen is currently unknown. It is unclear where the CDR3 begins or ends on the DNA, so no DNA is shown, and the CDR3 is as TCRdb lists it.

The CDR3 extends over 24 residues, inclusive of both ends. Germline assignment: CDR1 SEHNR and CDR2 FQNEAQ (reference sequence). The origin of this receptor is a human donor in good health. The chain is built from TRBV7-9 and TRBJ2-7; the D call in the table, TRBD1, was not verified against the DNA. Sequenced input: CD4+ T cells from blood, cultured in vitro. This chain's CDR3 is CASTNQTSMYLCASSLDAGHEQYF.